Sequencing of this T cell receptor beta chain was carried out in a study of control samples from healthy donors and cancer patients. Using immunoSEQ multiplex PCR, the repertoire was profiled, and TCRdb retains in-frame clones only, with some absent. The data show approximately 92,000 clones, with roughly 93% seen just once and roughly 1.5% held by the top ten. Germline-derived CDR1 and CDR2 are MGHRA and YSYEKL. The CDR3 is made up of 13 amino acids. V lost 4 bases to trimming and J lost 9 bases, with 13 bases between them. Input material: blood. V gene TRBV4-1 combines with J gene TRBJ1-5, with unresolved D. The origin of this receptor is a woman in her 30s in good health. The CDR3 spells CASSRWATRPQHF. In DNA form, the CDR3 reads TGCGCCAGCAGCCGATGGGCGACACGGCCCCAGCATTTT.